This entry is about one TCR beta chain. The sample belongs to a study of T cell clones after liver transplantation. On the study more broadly: Post-transplant blood was tracked for graft-donor-reactive T cell clones identified in a pre-transplant mixed lymphocyte reaction.

The table came from immunoSEQ multiplex PCR; TCRdb's copy has only in-frame clones and leaves some out. Of about 70,000 clones in the sample, around 80% were seen once. This sequence originates from a human patient who received a liver transplant. Some T cells may have come from the graft donor. This material consisted of CD4+ T cells from blood, taken 12 months after liver transplant.

The CDR3 DNA follows: TGTGCCAGCACAGGGGGGTTGATAGGGACAGCCAAGGCCTACGAGCAGTACTTC. Protein: CASTGGLIGTAKAYEQYF. This chain joins TRBV6-4 and TRBJ2-7; the D gene is possibly TRBD1 (7 bases). The CDR3 extends over 18 amino acids. Germline assignment: CDR1 MRHNA and CDR2 SNTAGT. V lost 7 bases and J 2 bases, leaving 27 bases between the germline ends.